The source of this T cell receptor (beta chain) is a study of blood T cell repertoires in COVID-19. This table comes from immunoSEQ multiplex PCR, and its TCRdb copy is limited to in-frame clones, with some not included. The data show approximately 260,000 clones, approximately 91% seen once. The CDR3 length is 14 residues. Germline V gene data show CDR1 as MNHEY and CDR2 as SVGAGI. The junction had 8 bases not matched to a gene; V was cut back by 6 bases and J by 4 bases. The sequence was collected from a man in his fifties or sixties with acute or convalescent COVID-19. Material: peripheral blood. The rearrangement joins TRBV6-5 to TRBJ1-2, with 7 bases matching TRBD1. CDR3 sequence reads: CASSQLQGSYGYTF. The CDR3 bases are TGTGCCAGCAGCCAGTTACAGGGGAGCTATGGCTACACCTTC.